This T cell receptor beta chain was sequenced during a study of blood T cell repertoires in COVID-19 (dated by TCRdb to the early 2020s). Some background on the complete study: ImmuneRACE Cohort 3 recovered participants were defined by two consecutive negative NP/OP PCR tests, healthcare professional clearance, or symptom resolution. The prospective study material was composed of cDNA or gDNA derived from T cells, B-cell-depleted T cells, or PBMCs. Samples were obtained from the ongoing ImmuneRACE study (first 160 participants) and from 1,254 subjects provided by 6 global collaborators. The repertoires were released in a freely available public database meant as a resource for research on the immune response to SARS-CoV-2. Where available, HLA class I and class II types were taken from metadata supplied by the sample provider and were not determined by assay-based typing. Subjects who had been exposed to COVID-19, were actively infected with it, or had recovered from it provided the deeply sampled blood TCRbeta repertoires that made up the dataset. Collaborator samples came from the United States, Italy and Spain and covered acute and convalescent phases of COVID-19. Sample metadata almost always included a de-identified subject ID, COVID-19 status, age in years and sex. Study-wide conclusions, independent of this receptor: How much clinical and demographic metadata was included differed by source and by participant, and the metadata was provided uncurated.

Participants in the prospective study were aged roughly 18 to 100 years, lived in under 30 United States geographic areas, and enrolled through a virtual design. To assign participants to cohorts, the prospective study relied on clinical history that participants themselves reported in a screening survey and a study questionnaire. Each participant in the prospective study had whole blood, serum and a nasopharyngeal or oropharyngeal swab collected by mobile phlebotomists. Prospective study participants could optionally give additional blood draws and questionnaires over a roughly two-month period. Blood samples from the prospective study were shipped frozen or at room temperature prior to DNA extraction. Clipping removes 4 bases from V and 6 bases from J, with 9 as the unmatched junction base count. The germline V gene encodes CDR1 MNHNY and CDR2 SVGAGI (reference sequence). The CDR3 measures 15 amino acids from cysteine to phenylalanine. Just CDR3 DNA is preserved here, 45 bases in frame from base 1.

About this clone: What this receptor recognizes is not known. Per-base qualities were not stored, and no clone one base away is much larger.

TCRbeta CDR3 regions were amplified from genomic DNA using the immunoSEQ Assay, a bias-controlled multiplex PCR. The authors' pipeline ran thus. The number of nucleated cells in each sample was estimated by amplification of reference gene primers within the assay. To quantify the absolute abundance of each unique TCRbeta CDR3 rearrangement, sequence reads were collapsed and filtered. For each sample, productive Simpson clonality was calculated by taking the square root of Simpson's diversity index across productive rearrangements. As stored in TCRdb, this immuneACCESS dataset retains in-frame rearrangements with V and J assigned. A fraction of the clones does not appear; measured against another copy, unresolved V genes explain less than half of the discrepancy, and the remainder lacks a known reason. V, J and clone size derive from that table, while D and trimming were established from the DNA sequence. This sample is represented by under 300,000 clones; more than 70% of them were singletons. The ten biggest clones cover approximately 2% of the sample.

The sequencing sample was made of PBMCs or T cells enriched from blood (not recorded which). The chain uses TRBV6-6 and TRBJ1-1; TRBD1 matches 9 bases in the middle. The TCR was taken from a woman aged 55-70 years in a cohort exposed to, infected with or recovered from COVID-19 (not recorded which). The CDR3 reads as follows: CASSSPDRGRSEAFF. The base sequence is TGTGCCAGCAGTTCGCCCGACAGGGGGAGATCTGAAGCTTTCTTT.